Following are 18 T cell receptor beta chains from one sample sequenced in a study of T-cell reconstitution after alpha-beta-depleted transplantation in children (dated by TCRdb to about 2016). Receptor amplification or capture employed PCR. The sequencer listed for this sample is Illumina HiSeq 2500. Molecular barcoding was employed in the preparation of TCR libraries, with unique molecular identifiers being used to normalize TCRbeta repertoire quantification. In-frame beta chains were kept once TCRdb had trimmed the public reads at Q25 with fastp and called clones with MiXCR. Under each unique CDR3 protein, matching rows form one entry showing the most common genes and DNA. The sample data list over 100,000 distinct CDR3 sequences, and around 7.8% of these were observed just once. Over 15% of the sample belongs to the ten largest clones. The sample's treatment or condition label, decoded: allogeneic hematopoietic cell transplantation with graft depleted of TCRalphabeta T cells and CD19 B cells.

Material: PBMCs, obtained before TCRalphabeta/CD19-depleted stem cell transplant. The receptors stem from a boy aged 2-9 years with acute lymphoblastic leukemia, due to receive a stem cell transplant.

This clonotype was found many times. It is unclear where the CDR3 begins or ends on the DNA, so no DNA is shown, and the CDR3 is as TCRdb lists it. The chain carries TRBV12-3 or TRBV12-4 and TRBJ2-5; the table assigns TRBD1, which was not confirmed against the DNA. 12 amino acids form the CDR3, both terminal residues included. This CDR3 reads CASSFGAGTQYF.

This chain joins TRBV28 and TRBJ2-7; 7 bases fit TRBD1. Trimming cost V 7 bases and J 0 bases; bases outside gene matches: 12. The CDR3 has 16 residues. Germline CDR1 is MDHEN and CDR2 is SYDVKM. The chain's CDR3 is CASIPRPGTASYEQYF. In DNA form, the CDR3 reads TGTGCCAGCATTCCGAGACCCGGGACAGCCTCCTACGAGCAGTACTTC.

Ten or more counts support this clonotype. V gene TRBV7-6 combines with J gene TRBJ2-1; 9 bases line up with TRBD1. V was pared by 5 bases and J by 8 bases, with 10 bases of the junction left unmatched. The CDR3 length is 15 residues. Germline CDR1 is SGHVS and CDR2 is FNYEAQ. The CDR3 nucleotides are TGTGCCAGCAGCCTGGGACAGGGCGGACACGATGAGCAGTTCTTC. This translates into CASSLGQGGHDEQFF.

This clonotype was seen at least ten times. The CDR3 region is CASSGTGGNEQFF. CDR3 DNA: TGTGCCAGCAGCGGGACAGGGGGCAATGAGCAGTTCTTC. The V gene is TRBV9, the J gene TRBJ2-1; 10 positions agree with TRBD1. The CDR3 contains 13 residues. After removal of 3 bases from V and 6 bases from J, the junction contained 0 bases not matched to a gene. CDR1 SGDLS and CDR2 YYNGEE come from the germline V gene.

This clonotype was observed many times. The chain is built from TRBV25-1 and TRBJ2-2; D assignment may be TRBD1 or TRBD2 (5 bases each). V dropped 5 bases and J dropped 3 bases, with 13 bases sitting between them. CDR1 MGHDK and CDR2 SYGVNS come from the germline V gene. The CDR3 runs 15 residues. CDR3 sequence reads: CASSLGDRDTGELFF. The CDR3, as DNA: TGTGCCAGCAGTCTCGGGGACCGTGACACCGGGGAGCTGTTTTTT.

This clonotype appeared a few times. This chain connects TRBV5-1 to TRBJ2-7, with 9 bases lining up with TRBD1. Looked up from germline, CDR1 is SGHRS and CDR2 is YFSETQ. The V and J ends lost 0 bases and 0 bases, in that order; junction bases with no gene match: 7. CDR3 length: 17 residues. The chain's CDR3 is CASSLGRGQGNSYEQYF. The CDR3 DNA sequence: TGCGCCAGCAGCTTGGGCCGGGGACAGGGAAACTCCTACGAGCAGTACTTC.

At least ten counts were recorded for this clonotype. The chain joins TRBV19 to TRBJ1-5; D ambiguous. Germline V gene sequence: CDR1 LNHDA, CDR2 SQIVND (reference sequence). This CDR3 has 15 amino acids. The V gene lost 1 base and the J gene lost 5 bases, with 12 bases spanning the gap. DNA for the CDR3: TGTGCCAGTAGTATAGGAGTCGGTGCGCATCAGCCCCAGCATTTT. It yields the protein CASSIGVGAHQPQHF.

This clonotype was counted only a few times. The V gene is TRBV29-1, the J gene TRBJ1-2; TRBD1 matches 10 bases. CDR1 and CDR2 (germline): SQVTM, ANQGSEA. The CDR3 is made up of 14 amino acids. The J segment lost 1 base and the V segment lost 6 bases, leaving 5 bases of the junction unmatched. The CDR3 is CSVGGTGDNYGYTF. The DNA for the CDR3 is TGCAGCGTGGGCGGGACAGGGGATAACTATGGCTACACCTTC.

This clonotype came up a few times. This chain uses TRBV7-2 with TRBJ2-2; D is perhaps TRBD2 (5 bases). The V and J ends lost 1 base and 0 bases respectively, with 15 bases between them. Germline CDR1 SGHTA, CDR2 FQGNSA. The CDR3 contains 18 residues. Here the CDR3 reads CASSLGGQVFANTGELFF. In DNA form, the CDR3 reads TGTGCCAGCAGCTTAGGAGGGCAGGTGTTCGCGAACACCGGGGAGCTGTTTTTT.

The genes are TRBV12-3 or TRBV12-4 and TRBJ1-2; tentatively, D is TRBD1 (5 bases). V lost 10 bases and J 0 bases, leaving 9 bases between the germline ends. There are 12 residues in the CDR3. CDR3 nucleotide sequence: TGTGCCACCTCAGGGTCTAACTATGGCTACACCTTC. Translating gives CATSGSNYGYTF.

This clonotype was detected only a few times. This chain uses TRBV7-2 with TRBJ2-7; 8 bases align to TRBD2. Per the germline V gene, CDR1 is SGHTA and CDR2 is FQGNSA. This CDR3 comprises 14 residues. The ends lost 4 bases at V and 6 bases at J; junction bases unmatched: 8. In DNA, the CDR3 is TGTGCCAGCAGCTCCGGGGGGGCCTGGCTCGAGCAGTACTTC. This codes for CASSSGGAWLEQYF. The complete variable domain, with remaining parts taken from reference TRBV7-2 and TRBJ2-7, reads GAGVSQSPSNKVTEKGKDVELRCDPISGHTALYWYRQSLGQGLEFLIYFQGNSAPDKSGLPSDRFSAERTGGSVSTLTIQRTQQEDSAVYLCASSSGGAWLEQYFGPGTRLTVT.

This clonotype was seen a handful of times. The genes are TRBV6-2 or TRBV6-3 and TRBJ2-7; 10 bases fit TRBD1. V shed 2 bases and J 5 bases; nucleotides not matched to a gene: 3. CDR3 length: 14 residues. CDR1 MNHEY and CDR2 SVGEGT come from the germline V gene. In DNA, the CDR3 is TGTGCCAGCAGTTACGGGACAGGGGTCGACGAGCAGTACTTC. This sequence encodes CASSYGTGVDEQYF.

In its sample, this clonotype was seen many times. The gene calls are TRBV12-3 or TRBV12-4 and TRBJ2-5; D unclear. This CDR3 comprises 15 residues. V was shortened by 1 base and J by 1 base, with 10 bases between the two germline ends. DNA for the CDR3: TGTGCCAGCAGTTTAGGAGAGAGCGTCCAAGAGACCCAGTACTTC. Its translation is CASSLGESVQETQYF.

V and J are TRBV6-5 and TRBJ2-2; the D is unclear. CDR3 size: 14 residues. Germline V lookup: CDR1 MNHEY, CDR2 SVGAGI. The V gene lost 0 bases and the J gene lost 1 base, with 3 bases spanning the gap. CDR3 sequence (DNA): TGTGCCAGCAGTTACTCGGGGAACACCGGGGAGCTGTTTTTT. Translated, it gives CASSYSGNTGELFF.

The chain uses TRBV20-1 and TRBJ1-5, with 7 bases identical to TRBD1. CDR3 length: 13 residues. Germline trimming cut 6 bases from V and 7 bases from J; bases unmatched to any gene: 9. Germline V lookup: CDR1 DFQATT, CDR2 SNEGSKA (reference sequence). The DNA for the CDR3 is TGCAGTGCGACCGGGACAGCCGACCAGCCCCAGCATTTT. Its translation: CSATGTADQPQHF.

This clonotype occurred many times. The rearrangement joins TRBV7-3 to TRBJ2-2; D not resolved. Trimming took 0 bases from V and 6 from J, leaving 5 bases between them. The CDR3 totals 13 residues. The germline gives CDR1 SGHTA, CDR2 FQGTGA. CDR3 loop: CASSLTLAGELFF. CDR3 DNA: TGTGCCAGCAGCTTAACGTTGGCCGGGGAGCTGTTTTTT.

This clonotype has a handful of counts. The rearrangement links TRBV7-6 to TRBJ1-3; D might be TRBD1 (6 bases). Trimming pared 5 bases from V and 8 bases from J, leaving 25 bases between. CDR3 length: 17 residues. Germline CDR1 is SGHVS and CDR2 is FNYEAQ. The CDR3 spells CASSRHITGNSRDTIYF. The CDR3 DNA reads TGTGCCAGCAGCCGACACATTACAGGGAACTCTAGGGACACCATATATTTT.

This chain joins TRBV29-1 and TRBJ1-4; D is unclear. The CDR3 consists of 11 residues. From germline, CDR1 is SQVTM and CDR2 ANQGSEA. V lost 6 bases and J lost 7, with 9 bases in between. In DNA, the CDR3 is TGCAGCGTCGAGGTTGTTGAAAAACTGTTTTTT. Translating gives CSVEVVEKLFF.